One and the same sample provided the 23 T cell receptor beta chains below, sequenced in a study of blood T cell repertoires in COVID-19. Here immunoSEQ multiplex PCR was the method, and the copy in TCRdb shows in-frame clones only, minus some. The sample shows under 450,000 clones, approximately 88% of them seen only once. The sequencing sample was made of peripheral blood. These receptors were taken from a woman between 45 and 60 years old with COVID-19, enrolled during active disease.

This chain joins TRBV19 and TRBJ1-4, with 7 nucleotides matching TRBD1. The CDR3 runs 13 residues. Trimming at V came to 1 base and at J to 10 bases, leaving 3 bases not matched to a gene. Germline CDR1 LNHDA, CDR2 SQIVND (reference sequence). DNA for the CDR3: TGTGCCAGTAGTATAGCCTCAGGGGGAAAACTGTTTTTT. Residues: CASSIASGGKLFF.

The chain links TRBV6-1 to TRBJ2-7, with D possibly being TRBD1 (7 bases). From germline, CDR1 is MNHNS and CDR2 SASEGT. This CDR3 comprises 16 residues. V lost 2 bases to trimming and J lost 3 bases, with 17 bases between them. The CDR3 sequence is CASSELGGGAIYEQYF. CDR3 coding DNA: TGTGCCAGCAGTGAATTAGGAGGGGGCGCGATCTACGAGCAGTACTTC.

The rearrangement joins TRBV2 to TRBJ1-6; weak D call: TRBD1 (6 bases). Germline V gene data show CDR1 as SNHLY and CDR2 as FYNNEI. Trimming left V 1 base short and J 7 bases short, with 11 bases between. The CDR3 has 15 amino acids. CDR3 loop: CASSEEQGWNSPLHF. The CDR3, as DNA: TGTGCCAGCAGTGAAGAGCAGGGGTGGAATTCACCCCTCCACTTT.

The V and J genes are TRBV27 and TRBJ1-6; tentative D call: TRBD1 (5 bases). Germline CDR1 MNHEY, CDR2 SMNVEV (reference sequence). The CDR3 extends over 14 amino acids. Trimming cost V 6 bases and J 13 bases, with 19 bases left between them. The CDR3 DNA is TGTGCCAGCAGCCCCCGGGACTCCGGGTCCCCCCTCCACTTT. Translation: CASSPRDSGSPLHF.

This clone has more than one count but fewer than ten. The chain has TRBV30 and TRBJ1-1; TRBD1 might be the D (5 bases). The V end was cut by 0 bases, the J end by 5 bases, with 10 bases between. Germline V gene data show CDR1 as GTSNPN and CDR2 as SVGIG (reference sequence). The length of the CDR3 is 13 residues. The CDR3 is CAWSVGGVTEAFF. The CDR3 nucleotides read TGTGCCTGGAGTGTGGGGGGGGTGACTGAAGCTTTCTTT.

The chain carries TRBV11-3 and TRBJ2-7; D is ambiguous. CDR3 size: 15 residues. Germline assignment: CDR1 SGHNT and CDR2 YENEEA. V was shortened by 0 bases and J by 0 bases, with 9 bases between the two germline ends. CDR3 nucleotides: TGTGCCAGCAGCTTAGATGGCGGCTCCTCCTACGAGCAGTACTTC. Its protein is CASSLDGGSSYEQYF.

DNA of the CDR3: TGTGCCACCAGCAGAGAAGGTGGGGCGAGACAATATGGCTACACCTTC. This translates into CATSREGGARQYGYTF. The chain links TRBV15 to TRBJ1-2; a weak D match, TRBD1 (5 bases). Germline loops: CDR1 LNHNV, CDR2 YYDKDF (reference sequence). The CDR3 has 16 amino acids. V lost 0 bases to trimming and J lost 5 bases, with 16 bases between them. The variable domain in full, completed from reference TRBV15 and TRBJ1-2, reads DAMVIQNPRYQVTQFGKPVTLSCSQTLNHNVMYWYQQKSSQAPKLLFHYYDKDFNNEADTPDNFQSRRPNTSFCFLDIRSPGLGDTAMYLCATSREGGARQYGYTFGSGTRLTVV.

The V call is TRBV5-6, the J call TRBJ1-1, with D tentatively TRBD1 (5 bases). The CDR3 totals 14 residues. From germline, CDR1 is SGHDT and CDR2 YYEEEE. Trimming left V 0 bases short and J 1 base short, with 7 bases between. The CDR3 is CASSLEGANTEAFF. DNA for the CDR3: TGTGCCAGCAGCTTGGAAGGGGCGAACACTGAAGCTTTCTTT.

This chain connects TRBV6-5 to TRBJ1-3; a possible D gene is TRBD1 (5 bases). This CDR3 is 13 amino acids long. Trimming removed 8 bases at V and 3 bases at J, with 11 bases between. Per germline, CDR1 MNHEY and CDR2 SVGAGI. CDR3 sequence reads: CASGGGVGNTIYF. CDR3 in DNA: TGTGCCAGCGGCGGAGGGGTTGGAAACACCATATATTTT.

The CDR3 loop is CASSQTGQGTDTEAFF. The CDR3 coding sequence is TGTGCCAGCAGCCAAACCGGACAGGGAACGGACACTGAAGCTTTCTTT. The chain is built from TRBV3-1 (or the pseudogene TRBV3-2) and TRBJ1-1; the match to TRBD1 covers 8 bases. This CDR3 has 16 residues. Germline values: CDR1 LGHDT, CDR2 YNNKEL (reference sequence). J lost 3 bases, V lost 2 bases, and 8 bases had no gene match.

Details on this clone: Because it lacks the conserved phenylalanine or tryptophan at the end, this CDR3 is likely a read error. The limits of the CDR3 on the DNA are not certain, so only TCRdb's listed CDR3 is given. The rearrangement uses TRBV6-6 and TRBJ1-2; the DNA was not compared with TRBD1, the D call given in the table. Including both end residues, the CDR3 is 14 amino acids long. CDR1 and CDR2 (germline): MNHNY, SVGAGI (reference sequence). CDR3 region: CASSYGGTGILTLL.

The rearrangement joins TRBV3-1 (or the pseudogene TRBV3-2) to TRBJ1-2, with D possibly being TRBD1 (5 bases). The CDR3 has 15 residues. The V end lost 0 bases, the J end lost 4 bases, and 12 bases lay between the germline ends. CDR1 LGHDT and CDR2 YNNKEL come from the germline V gene (reference sequence). The CDR3 coding sequence is TGTGCCAGCAGCCAAGACCACAGACAGCGCTATGGCTACACCTTC. It specifies CASSQDHRQRYGYTF.

The chain is built from TRBV4-2 and TRBJ1-5; D remains ambiguous. The CDR3 loop spans 14 amino acids. Per germline, CDR1 LGHNA and CDR2 YNFKEQ. V shed 0 bases and J shed 0 bases, with 3 bases lying between them. CDR3 sequence (DNA): TGTGCCAGCAGCCAAGACAATAGCAATCAGCCCCAGCATTTT. Its protein is CASSQDNSNQPQHF.

This chain links TRBV12-3 or TRBV12-4 with TRBJ1-6; 9 nucleotides line up with TRBD1. The V gene end was trimmed by 8 bases and the J gene end by 7 bases; junction bases not matched to a gene: 0. This CDR3 region has 12 residues. The CDR3: CASGQGNSPLHF. The CDR3 DNA reads TGTGCCAGCGGACAGGGGAATTCACCCCTCCACTTT.

V gene TRBV6-5 combines with J gene TRBJ1-3, with 8 bases lining up with TRBD1. The CDR3 loop spans 15 amino acids. Germline CDR1 is MNHEY and CDR2 is SVGAGI. Trimming at V came to 6 bases and at J to 5 bases, leaving 9 bases not matched to a gene. The CDR3, as DNA: TGTGCCAGCAGACTTACAGGGGGTTCCAGAAACACCATATATTTT. Its protein is CASRLTGGSRNTIYF.

This chain joins TRBV30 and TRBJ1-1, with D tentatively TRBD1 (5 bases). CDR3 length equals 13 residues. Germline CDR1 GTSNPN, CDR2 SVGIG (reference sequence). Trimming pared 2 bases from V and 10 bases from J, leaving 17 bases between. DNA for the CDR3: TGTGCCTGGAGTTACATCAGGGACGGGGGAGCTTTCTTT. Translating gives CAWSYIRDGGAFF.

The gene calls are TRBV6-5 and TRBJ1-1, with 8 bases that match TRBD1. The ends lost 6 bases at V and 3 bases at J; junction bases unmatched: 6. The V gene's germline CDR1 is MNHEY and CDR2 SVGAGI. CDR3 length equals 14 residues. The CDR3 spells CASRPLTGDTEAFF. CDR3 DNA sequence: TGTGCCAGCAGGCCCTTGACAGGGGACACTGAAGCTTTCTTT.

DNA of the CDR3: TGCGCCAGCAGTCAGACGGGAGTTGGAGATACGCAGTATTTT. This sequence encodes CASSQTGVGDTQYF. This sequence joins TRBV23-1 and TRBJ2-3; possible D gene TRBD2, 6 bases. TRBV23-1 is annotated as an ORF whose role is uncertain. V was trimmed by 3 bases and J by 5 bases, leaving 12 bases between them. This CDR3 region has 14 residues.

The chain joins TRBV24-1 to TRBJ2-1; 11 bases fit TRBD2. This CDR3 region has 14 residues. Per germline, CDR1 KGHDR and CDR2 SFDVKD. J gave up 6 bases and V 5 bases, and 2 bases lay outside the gene matches. Here the CDR3 reads CATSASGGPNEQFF. For the CDR3, the DNA is TGTGCCACCAGTGCTAGCGGGGGGCCCAATGAGCAGTTCTTC.

About this clone itself: Other DNA sequences of this sample code for an identical CDR3. The chain carries TRBV5-1 and TRBJ1-6; no firm D call. Germline CDR1 reads SGHRS; CDR2 reads YFSETQ. This CDR3 contains 13 residues. V lost 0 bases and J lost 8, with 6 bases in between. CDR3 bases: TGCGCCAGCAGCTTGGGCCGGGATTCACCCCTCCACTTT. Protein: CASSLGRDSPLHF. Filled out from reference TRBV5-1 and TRBJ1-6, the complete variable domain reads KAGVTQTPRYLIKTRGQQVTLSCSPISGHRSVSWYQQTPGQGLQFLFEYFSETQRNKGNFPGRFSGRQFSNSRSEMNVSTLELGDSALYLCASSLGRDSPLHFGNGTRLTVT.

The chain couples TRBV5-1 to TRBJ1-3, with TRBD1 as a possible D gene (5 bases). V lost 6 bases, J lost 4 bases, and 20 bases lay in between. The CDR3 has 16 amino acids. The V gene's germline CDR1 is SGHRS and CDR2 YFSETQ. The CDR3 protein is CASTLNRAGDGNTIYF. The CDR3 nucleotides are TGCGCCAGCACCTTAAATCGGGCGGGGGACGGAAACACCATATATTTT.

This clone occurred a few times. The chain uses TRBV6-6 and TRBJ2-7; weak D call: TRBD2 (5 bases). This CDR3 has 14 amino acids. Trimming left V 7 bases short and J 2 bases short, with 15 bases between. Germline loops: CDR1 MNHNY, CDR2 SVGAGI (reference sequence). CDR3 coding DNA: TGTGCCAGCACCCCCAACCCCGGGGCCTACGAGCAGTACTTC. This translates into CASTPNPGAYEQYF.

The chain joins TRBV11-2 to TRBJ1-2; D remains unclear. V lost 1 base and J lost 4, with 13 bases in between. Per germline, CDR1 SGHAT and CDR2 FQNNGV. The CDR3 consists of 15 residues. The CDR3 spells CASSLGVGSAYGYTF. CDR3 sequence (DNA): TGTGCCAGCAGCTTAGGGGTTGGCAGCGCCTATGGCTACACCTTC.